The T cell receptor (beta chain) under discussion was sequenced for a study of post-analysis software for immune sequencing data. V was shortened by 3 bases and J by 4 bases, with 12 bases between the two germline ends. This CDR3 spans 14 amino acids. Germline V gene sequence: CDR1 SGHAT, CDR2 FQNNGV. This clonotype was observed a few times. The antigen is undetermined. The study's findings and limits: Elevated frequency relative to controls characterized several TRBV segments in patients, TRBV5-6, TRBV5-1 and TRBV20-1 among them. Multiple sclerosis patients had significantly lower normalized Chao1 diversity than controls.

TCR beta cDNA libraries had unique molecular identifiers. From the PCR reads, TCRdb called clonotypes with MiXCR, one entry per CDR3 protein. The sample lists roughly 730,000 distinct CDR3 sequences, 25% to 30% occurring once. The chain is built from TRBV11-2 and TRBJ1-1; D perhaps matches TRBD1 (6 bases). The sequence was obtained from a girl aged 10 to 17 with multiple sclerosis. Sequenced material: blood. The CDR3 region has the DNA TGTGCCAGCAGCTTCGCCAGGGGCAGCACTGAAGCTTTCTTT. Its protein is CASSFARGSTEAFF.